The 6 T cell receptor beta chains below were found in one sample sequenced in a study of shared clonotypes between healthy human individuals. Profiling relied on immunoSEQ multiplex PCR, and the TCRdb table lists in-frame clones only, not all of them. This table holds just over 2,000,000 clones, 85% to 95% found once. Sample: naive CD4+ T cells sorted from blood. Subset of the sample: CD45RA+ positively selected. Receptors were obtained from a young man in good health.

The gene calls are TRBV4-2 and TRBJ2-4, with TRBD2 as a possible D gene (5 bases). The V end was cut by 4 bases, the J end by 3 bases, with 13 bases between. The germline V gene encodes CDR1 LGHNA and CDR2 YNFKEQ. The CDR3 has 15 amino acids. For the CDR3, the DNA is TGTGCCAGCAGCCGTACGGCGGGCGACAAAAACATTCAGTACTTC. It encodes CASSRTAGDKNIQYF.

V usage is TRBV2 and J usage is TRBJ1-5; a possible D gene is TRBD1 (6 bases). The ends were cut back, 4 bases at V and 0 bases at J, with 22 bases in the middle. The CDR3 contains 19 residues. Germline values: CDR1 SNHLY, CDR2 FYNNEI. CDR3 in amino acids: CASSGGGGSGLFSNQPQHF. The CDR3 nucleotides are TGTGCCAGCAGTGGTGGGGGCGGATCAGGGCTCTTTAGCAATCAGCCCCAGCATTTT. The variable domain in full, with the rest retrieved from reference TRBV2 and TRBJ1-5, is EPEVTQTPSHQVTQMGQEVILRCVPISNHLYFYWYRQILGQKVEFLVSFYNNEISEKSEIFDDQFSVERPDGSNFTLKIRSTKLEDSAMYFCASSGGGGSGLFSNQPQHFGDGTRLSIL.

The chain joins TRBV14 to TRBJ1-5; maybe TRBD1 (6 bases). The CDR3 loop spans 14 amino acids. CDR1 and CDR2 (germline): SGHDN, FVKESK. V was pared by 4 bases and J by 15 bases, with 22 bases between. CDR3 bases: TGTGCCAGCAGCCTCTACCTAGACAGGCCAAGGAGGCATTTT. It yields the protein CASSLYLDRPRRHF.

The J gene is TRBJ1-6, the V gene TRBV28; D not certain. From germline, CDR1 is MDHEN and CDR2 SYDVKM. V gave up 1 base and J gave up 7 bases, with 8 bases separating them. This CDR3 contains 14 residues. This CDR3 reads CASSLLARNSPLHF. CDR3 DNA: TGTGCCAGCAGTTTATTGGCCAGAAATTCACCCCTCCACTTT.

This clone was detected once. The rearrangement joins TRBV10-3 to TRBJ2-7; 11 nucleotides match TRBD2. The CDR3 totals 14 residues. CDR1 is ENHRY, CDR2 SYGVKD, per germline. With V trimmed by 10 bases and J by 5 bases, 10 bases remained unmatched. Written as DNA, the CDR3 is TGTGCCACAACCGTAGCGGGGGGGCTGAACGAGCAGTACTTC. Translating gives CATTVAGGLNEQYF.

V and J are TRBV5-1 and TRBJ1-1, with D maybe TRBD1 (5 bases). The germline gives CDR1 SGHRS, CDR2 YFSETQ. The CDR3 extends over 15 amino acids. V dropped 4 bases and J dropped 4 bases, with 17 bases sitting between them. The CDR3 DNA follows: TGCGCCAGCAGCCCGGAGGGGACGCCGGGCACTGAAGCTTTCTTT. This encodes CASSPEGTPGTEAFF.